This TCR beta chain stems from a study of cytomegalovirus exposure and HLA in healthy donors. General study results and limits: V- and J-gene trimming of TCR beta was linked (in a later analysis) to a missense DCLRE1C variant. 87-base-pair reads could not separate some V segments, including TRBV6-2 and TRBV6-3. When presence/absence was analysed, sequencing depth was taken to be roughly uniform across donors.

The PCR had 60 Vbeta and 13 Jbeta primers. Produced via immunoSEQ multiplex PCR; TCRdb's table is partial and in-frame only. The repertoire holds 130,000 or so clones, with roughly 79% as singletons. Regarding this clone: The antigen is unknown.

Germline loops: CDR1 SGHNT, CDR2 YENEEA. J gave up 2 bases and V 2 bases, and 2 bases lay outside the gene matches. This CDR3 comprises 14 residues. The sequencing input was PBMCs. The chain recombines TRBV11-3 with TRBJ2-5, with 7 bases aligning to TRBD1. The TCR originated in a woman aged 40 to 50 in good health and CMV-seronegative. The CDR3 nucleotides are TGTGCCAGCAGCTTACAGACAGGGCAAGAGACCCAGTACTTC. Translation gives CASSLQTGQETQYF.